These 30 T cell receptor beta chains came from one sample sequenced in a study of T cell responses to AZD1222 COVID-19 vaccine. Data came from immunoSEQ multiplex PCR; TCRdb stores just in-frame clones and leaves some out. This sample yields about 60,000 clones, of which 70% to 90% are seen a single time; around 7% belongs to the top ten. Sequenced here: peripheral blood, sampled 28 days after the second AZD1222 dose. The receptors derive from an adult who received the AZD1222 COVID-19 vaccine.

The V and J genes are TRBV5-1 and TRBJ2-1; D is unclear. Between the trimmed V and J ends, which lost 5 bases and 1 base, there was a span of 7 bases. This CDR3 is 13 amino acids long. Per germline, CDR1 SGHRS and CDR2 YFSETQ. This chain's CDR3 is CASRHISYNEQFF. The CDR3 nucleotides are TGCGCCAGCAGACACATTTCCTACAATGAGCAGTTCTTC.

The CDR3 spells CATSDFSTRGVTGELFF. The CDR3 region has the DNA TGTGCCACCAGTGATTTCTCTACTAGAGGGGTGACCGGGGAGCTGTTTTTT. V usage is TRBV24-1 and J usage is TRBJ2-2, with D possibly being TRBD1 or TRBD2 (5 bases each). V was cut by 1 base and J by 5 bases, with 16 bases left in between. The CDR3 length is 17 residues. Per germline, CDR1 KGHDR and CDR2 SFDVKD.

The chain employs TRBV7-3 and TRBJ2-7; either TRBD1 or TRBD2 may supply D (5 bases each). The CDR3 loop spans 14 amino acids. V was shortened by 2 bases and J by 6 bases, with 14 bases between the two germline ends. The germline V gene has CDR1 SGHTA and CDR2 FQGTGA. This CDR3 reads CASSLGDAVGEQYF. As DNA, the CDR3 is TGTGCCAGCAGCTTAGGGGACGCCGTGGGCGAGCAGTACTTC.

The DNA of the CDR3 is TGCGCCAGCAGCCAAGATGGTAACCAAGTTCATGGGGCCAACGTCCTGACTTTC. It is translated as CASSQDGNQVHGANVLTF. The V gene is TRBV4-3, the J gene TRBJ2-6, with unresolved D. The CDR3 totals 18 residues. The V gene lost 0 bases and the J gene lost 3 bases, with 15 bases spanning the gap. Germline loops: CDR1 LGHNA, CDR2 YSLEER.

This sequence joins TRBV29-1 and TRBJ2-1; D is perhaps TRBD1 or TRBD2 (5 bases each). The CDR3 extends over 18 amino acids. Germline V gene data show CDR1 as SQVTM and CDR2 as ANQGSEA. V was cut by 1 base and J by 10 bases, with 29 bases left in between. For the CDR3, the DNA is TGCAGCGTTGAAGCGGGAATTGGAGGAAGGGGCTACATAGAGGAGCAGTTCTTC. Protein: CSVEAGIGGRGYIEEQFF.

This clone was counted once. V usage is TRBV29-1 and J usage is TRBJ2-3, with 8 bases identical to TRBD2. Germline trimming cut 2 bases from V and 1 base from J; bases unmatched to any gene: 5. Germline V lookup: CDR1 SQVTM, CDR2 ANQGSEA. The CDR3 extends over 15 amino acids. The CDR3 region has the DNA TGCAGCGTTGAAAAGATAGCGGGGCGCACAGATACGCAGTATTTT. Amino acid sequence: CSVEKIAGRTDTQYF.

CDR3 in amino acids: CASSYDRGIGLSNQPQHF. CDR3 DNA: TGTGCCAGCAGTTACGATCGGGGAATCGGGCTAAGCAATCAGCCCCAGCATTTT. The gene calls are TRBV6-2 or TRBV6-3 and TRBJ1-5; D is uncertain. V shed 2 bases and J shed 1 base, with 18 bases lying between them. This CDR3 is 18 amino acids long. The V gene's germline CDR1 is MNHEY and CDR2 SVGEGT.

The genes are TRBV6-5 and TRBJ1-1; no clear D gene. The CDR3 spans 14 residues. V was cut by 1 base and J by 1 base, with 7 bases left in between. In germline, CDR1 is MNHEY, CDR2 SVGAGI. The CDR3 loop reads CASSYFRGNTEAFF. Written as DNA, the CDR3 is TGTGCCAGCAGTTACTTTCGGGGGAACACTGAAGCTTTCTTT.

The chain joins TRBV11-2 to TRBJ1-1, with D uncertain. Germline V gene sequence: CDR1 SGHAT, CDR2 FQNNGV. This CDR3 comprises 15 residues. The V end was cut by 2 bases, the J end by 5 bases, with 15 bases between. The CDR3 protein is CASSLRVSWKTEAFF. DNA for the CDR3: TGTGCCAGCAGCTTACGTGTCAGTTGGAAGACTGAAGCTTTCTTT. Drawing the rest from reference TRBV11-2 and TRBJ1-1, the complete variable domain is EAGVAQSPRYKIIEKRQSVAFWCNPISGHATLYWYQQILGQGPKLLIQFQNNGVVDDSQLPKDRFSAERLKGVDSTLKIQPAKLEDSAVYLCASSLRVSWKTEAFFGQGTRLTVV.

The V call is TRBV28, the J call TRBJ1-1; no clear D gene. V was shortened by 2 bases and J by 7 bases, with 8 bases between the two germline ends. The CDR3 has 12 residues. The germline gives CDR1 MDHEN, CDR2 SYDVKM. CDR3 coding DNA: TGTGCCAGCAGTTTAGCCGGGTATGAAGCTTTCTTT. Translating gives CASSLAGYEAFF.

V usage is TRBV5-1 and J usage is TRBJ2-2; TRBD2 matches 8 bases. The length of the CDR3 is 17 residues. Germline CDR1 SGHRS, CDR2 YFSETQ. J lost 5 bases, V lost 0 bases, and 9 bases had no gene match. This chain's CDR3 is CASSLVGGSGSTGELFF. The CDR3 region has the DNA TGCGCCAGCAGCTTGGTTGGGGGAAGCGGGAGTACCGGGGAGCTGTTTTTT.

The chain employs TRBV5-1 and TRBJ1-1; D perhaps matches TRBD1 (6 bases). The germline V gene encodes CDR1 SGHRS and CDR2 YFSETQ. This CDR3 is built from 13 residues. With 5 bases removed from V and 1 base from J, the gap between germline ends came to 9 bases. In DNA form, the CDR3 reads TGCGCCAGCAGAGGACAGCAGAACACTGAAGCTTTCTTT. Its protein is CASRGQQNTEAFF.

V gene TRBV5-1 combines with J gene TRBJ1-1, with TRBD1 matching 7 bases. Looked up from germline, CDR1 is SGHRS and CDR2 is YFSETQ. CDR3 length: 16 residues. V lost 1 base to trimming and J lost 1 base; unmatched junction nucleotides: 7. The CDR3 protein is CASSLIQGLRNTEAFF. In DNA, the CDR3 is TGCGCCAGCAGCTTGATACAGGGGTTAAGGAACACTGAAGCTTTCTTT.

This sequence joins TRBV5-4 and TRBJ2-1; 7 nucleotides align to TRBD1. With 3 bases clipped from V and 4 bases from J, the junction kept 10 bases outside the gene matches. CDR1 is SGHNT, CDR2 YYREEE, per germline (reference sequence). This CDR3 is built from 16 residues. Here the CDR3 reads CASSSTTGSLYNEQFF. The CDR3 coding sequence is TGTGCCAGCAGCTCCACGACAGGGTCCCTATACAATGAGCAGTTCTTC.

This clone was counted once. Here the CDR3 reads CASSPLFPGQGPSSGNTIYF. CDR3 sequence (DNA): TGTGCCAGCTCACCGCTATTCCCGGGACAGGGTCCTAGCTCTGGAAACACCATATATTTT. The chain combines TRBV18 with TRBJ1-3; 9 bases map to TRBD1. Germline CDR1 reads KGHSH; CDR2 reads LQKENI. The CDR3 has 20 amino acids. With V trimmed by 3 bases and J by 0 bases, 15 bases remained unmatched.

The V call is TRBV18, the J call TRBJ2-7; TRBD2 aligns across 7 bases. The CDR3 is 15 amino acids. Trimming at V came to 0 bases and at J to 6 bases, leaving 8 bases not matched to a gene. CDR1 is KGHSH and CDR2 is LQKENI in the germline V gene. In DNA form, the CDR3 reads TGTGCCAGCTCACCACCGGGTCCGGGGGAGGGCGAGCAGTACTTC. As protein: CASSPPGPGEGEQYF.

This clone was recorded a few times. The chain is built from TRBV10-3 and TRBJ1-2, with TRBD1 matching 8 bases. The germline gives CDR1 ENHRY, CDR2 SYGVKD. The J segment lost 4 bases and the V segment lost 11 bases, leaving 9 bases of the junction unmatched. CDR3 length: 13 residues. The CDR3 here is CAVSQGVFYGYTF. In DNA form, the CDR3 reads TGTGCCGTCTCACAGGGGGTTTTCTATGGCTACACCTTC.

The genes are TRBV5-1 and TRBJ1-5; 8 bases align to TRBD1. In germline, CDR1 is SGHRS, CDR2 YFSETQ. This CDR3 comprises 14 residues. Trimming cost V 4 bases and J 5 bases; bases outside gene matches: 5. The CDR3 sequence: CASSTGTGHQPQHF. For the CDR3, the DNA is TGCGCCAGCAGCACCGGGACAGGCCATCAGCCCCAGCATTTT. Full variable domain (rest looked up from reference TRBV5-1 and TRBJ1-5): KAGVTQTPRYLIKTRGQQVTLSCSPISGHRSVSWYQQTPGQGLQFLFEYFSETQRNKGNFPGRFSGRQFSNSRSEMNVSTLELGDSALYLCASSTGTGHQPQHFGDGTRLSIL.

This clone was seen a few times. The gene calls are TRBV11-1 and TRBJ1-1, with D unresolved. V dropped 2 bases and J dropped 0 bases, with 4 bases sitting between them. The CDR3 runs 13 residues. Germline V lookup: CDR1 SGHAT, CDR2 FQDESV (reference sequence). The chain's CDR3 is CASSLTLNTEAFF. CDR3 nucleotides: TGTGCCAGCAGCTTAACTCTGAACACTGAAGCTTTCTTT.

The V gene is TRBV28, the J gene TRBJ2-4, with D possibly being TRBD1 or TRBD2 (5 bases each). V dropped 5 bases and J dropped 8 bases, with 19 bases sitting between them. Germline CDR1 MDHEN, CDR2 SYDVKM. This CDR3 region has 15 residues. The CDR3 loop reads CASSPTGPTGDIQYF. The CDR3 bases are TGTGCCAGCAGTCCTACGGGACCGACTGGAGACATTCAGTACTTC.

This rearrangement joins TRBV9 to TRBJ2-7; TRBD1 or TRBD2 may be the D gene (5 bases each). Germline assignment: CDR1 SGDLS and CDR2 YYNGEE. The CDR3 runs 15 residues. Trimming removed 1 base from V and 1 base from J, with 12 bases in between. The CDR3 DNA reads TGTGCCAGCAGCGTATTTCAGGGACCGTCCTACGAGCAGTACTTC. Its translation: CASSVFQGPSYEQYF.

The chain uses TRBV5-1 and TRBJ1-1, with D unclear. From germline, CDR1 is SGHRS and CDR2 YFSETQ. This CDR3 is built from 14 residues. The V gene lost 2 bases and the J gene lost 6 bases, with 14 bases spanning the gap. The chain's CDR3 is CASSFDSGYAEAFF. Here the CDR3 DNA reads TGCGCCAGCAGCTTTGACTCGGGGTACGCTGAAGCTTTCTTT.

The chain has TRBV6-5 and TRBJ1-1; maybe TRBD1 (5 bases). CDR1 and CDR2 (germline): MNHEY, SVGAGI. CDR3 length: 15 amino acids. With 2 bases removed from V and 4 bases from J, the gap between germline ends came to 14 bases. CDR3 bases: TGTGCCAGCAGTTACGGGGGGGAAAGGGGCACTGAAGCTTTCTTT. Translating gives CASSYGGERGTEAFF.

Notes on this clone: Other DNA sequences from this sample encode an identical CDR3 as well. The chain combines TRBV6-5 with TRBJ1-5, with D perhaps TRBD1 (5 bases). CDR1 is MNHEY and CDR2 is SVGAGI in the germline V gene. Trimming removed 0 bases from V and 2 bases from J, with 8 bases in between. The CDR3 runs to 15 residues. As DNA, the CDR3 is TGTGCCAGCAGTTACTCGTCCAGGGGCAATCAGCCCCAGCATTTT. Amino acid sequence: CASSYSSRGNQPQHF.

CDR3 region: CASSPPGRTNTEAFF. CDR3 coding DNA: TGTGCCAGTAGCCCCCCGGGACGGACGAACACTGAAGCTTTCTTT. This rearrangement joins TRBV19 to TRBJ1-1; D possibly corresponds to TRBD1 (5 bases). Germline V gene lookup returns CDR1 LNHDA and CDR2 SQIVND (reference sequence). The V and J ends lost 6 bases and 1 base respectively, with 15 bases between them. CDR3 length: 15 residues.

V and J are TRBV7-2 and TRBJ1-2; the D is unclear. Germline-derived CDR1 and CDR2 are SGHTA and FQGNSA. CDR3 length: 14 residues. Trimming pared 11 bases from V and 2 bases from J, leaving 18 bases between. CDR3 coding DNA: TGTGCCGTAACCCCATTTTCGGGAAACTATGGCTACACCTTC. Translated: CAVTPFSGNYGYTF.

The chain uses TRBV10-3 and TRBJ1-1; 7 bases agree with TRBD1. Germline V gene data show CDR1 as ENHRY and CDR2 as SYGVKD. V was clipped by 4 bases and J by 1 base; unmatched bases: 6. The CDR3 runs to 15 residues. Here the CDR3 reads CAISVRQGTNTEAFF. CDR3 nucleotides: TGTGCCATCAGTGTAAGACAGGGTACGAACACTGAAGCTTTCTTT.

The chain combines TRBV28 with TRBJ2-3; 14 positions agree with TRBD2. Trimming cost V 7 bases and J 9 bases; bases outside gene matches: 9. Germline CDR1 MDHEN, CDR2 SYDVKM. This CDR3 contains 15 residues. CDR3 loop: CASTPTGLAGDTQYF. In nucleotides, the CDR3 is TGTGCCAGCACACCAACGGGACTAGCGGGAGACACGCAGTATTTT.

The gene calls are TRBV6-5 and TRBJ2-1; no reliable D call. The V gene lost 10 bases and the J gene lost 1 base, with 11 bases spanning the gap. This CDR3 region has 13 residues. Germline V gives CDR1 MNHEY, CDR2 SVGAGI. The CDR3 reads CATLPTSYNEQFF. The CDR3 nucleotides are TGTGCCACCCTACCTACGTCCTACAATGAGCAGTTCTTC.

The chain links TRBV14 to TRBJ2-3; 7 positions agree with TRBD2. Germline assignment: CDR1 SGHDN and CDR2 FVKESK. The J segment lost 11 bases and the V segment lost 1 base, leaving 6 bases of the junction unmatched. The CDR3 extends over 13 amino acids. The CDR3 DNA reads TGTGCCAGCAGCCAAGGACTAGCAAGCCGGCAGTATTTT. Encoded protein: CASSQGLASRQYF. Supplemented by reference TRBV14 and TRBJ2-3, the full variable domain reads EAGVTQFPSHSVIEKGQTVTLRCDPISGHDNLYWYRRVMGKEIKFLLHFVKESKQDESGMPNNRFLAERTGGTYSTLKVQPAELEDSGVYFCASSQGLASRQYFGPGTRLTVL.